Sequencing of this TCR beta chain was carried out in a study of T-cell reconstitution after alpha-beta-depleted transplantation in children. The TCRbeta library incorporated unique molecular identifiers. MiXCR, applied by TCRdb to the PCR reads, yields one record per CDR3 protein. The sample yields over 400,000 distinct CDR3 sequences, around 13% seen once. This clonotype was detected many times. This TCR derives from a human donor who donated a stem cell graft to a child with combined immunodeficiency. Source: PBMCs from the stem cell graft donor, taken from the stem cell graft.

CDR3 DNA sequence: TGTGCCAGCAAAGAAGAGAGGGATGGGACTGAAGCTTTCTTT. Translation gives CASKEERDGTEAFF. The chain recombines TRBV6-1 with TRBJ1-1; D remains ambiguous. The CDR3 covers 14 residues. Germline CDR1 MNHNS, CDR2 SASEGT. V was pared by 7 bases and J by 5 bases, with 17 bases between.